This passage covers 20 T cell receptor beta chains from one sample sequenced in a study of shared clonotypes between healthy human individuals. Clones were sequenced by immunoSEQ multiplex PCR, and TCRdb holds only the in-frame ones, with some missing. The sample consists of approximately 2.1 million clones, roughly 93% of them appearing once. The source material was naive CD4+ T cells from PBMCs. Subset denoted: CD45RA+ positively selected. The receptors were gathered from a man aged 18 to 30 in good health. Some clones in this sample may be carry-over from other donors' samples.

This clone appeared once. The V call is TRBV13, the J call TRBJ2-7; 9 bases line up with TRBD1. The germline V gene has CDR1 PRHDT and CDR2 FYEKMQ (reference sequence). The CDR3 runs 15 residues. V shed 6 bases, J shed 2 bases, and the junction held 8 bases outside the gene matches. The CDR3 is CASRLTGTGPYEQYF. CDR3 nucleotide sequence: TGTGCCAGCAGGTTAACCGGGACAGGGCCCTACGAGCAGTACTTC. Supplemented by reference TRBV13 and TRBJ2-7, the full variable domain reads AAGVIQSPRHLIKEKRETATLKCYPIPRHDTVYWYQQGPGQDPQFLISFYEKMQSDKGSIPDRFSAQQFSDYHSELNMSSLELGDSALYFCASRLTGTGPYEQYFGPGTRLTVT.

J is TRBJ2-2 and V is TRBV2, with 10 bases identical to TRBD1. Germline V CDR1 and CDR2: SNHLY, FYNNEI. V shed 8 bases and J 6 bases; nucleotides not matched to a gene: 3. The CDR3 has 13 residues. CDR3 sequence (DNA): TGTGCCAGCGGGGACAGGGGCCCCGGGGAGCTGTTTTTT. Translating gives CASGDRGPGELFF.

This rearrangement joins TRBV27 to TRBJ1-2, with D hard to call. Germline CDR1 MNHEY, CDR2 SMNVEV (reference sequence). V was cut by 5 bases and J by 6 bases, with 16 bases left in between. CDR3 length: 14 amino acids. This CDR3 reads CASSVGFSLHGYTF. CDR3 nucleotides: TGTGCCAGCAGTGTTGGGTTTTCACTTCATGGCTACACCTTC.

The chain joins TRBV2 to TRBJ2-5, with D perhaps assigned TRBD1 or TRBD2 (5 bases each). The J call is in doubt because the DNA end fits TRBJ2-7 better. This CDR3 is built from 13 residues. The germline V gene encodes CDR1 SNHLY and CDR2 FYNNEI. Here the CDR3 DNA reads TGTGCCAGCAGCCGCATCGGGGCGGGCGAGCAGTACTTC. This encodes CASSRIGAGEQYF.

CDR3 region: CASRSPRQGRRTEAFF. The DNA for the CDR3 is TGTGCCAGCAGATCCCCCAGACAGGGAAGGAGGACTGAAGCTTTCTTT. The V call is TRBV28, the J call TRBJ1-1; the match to TRBD1 covers 7 bases. There are 16 residues in the CDR3. Germline CDR1 is MDHEN and CDR2 is SYDVKM. J lost 5 bases, V lost 6 bases, and 15 bases had no gene match.

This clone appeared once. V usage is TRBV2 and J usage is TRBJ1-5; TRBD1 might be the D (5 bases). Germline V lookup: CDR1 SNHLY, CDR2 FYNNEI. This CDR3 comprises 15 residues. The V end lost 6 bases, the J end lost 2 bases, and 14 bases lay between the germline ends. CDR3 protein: CASRLTVGGNQPQHF. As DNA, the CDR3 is TGTGCCAGCAGACTGACAGTGGGGGGCAATCAGCCCCAGCATTTT.

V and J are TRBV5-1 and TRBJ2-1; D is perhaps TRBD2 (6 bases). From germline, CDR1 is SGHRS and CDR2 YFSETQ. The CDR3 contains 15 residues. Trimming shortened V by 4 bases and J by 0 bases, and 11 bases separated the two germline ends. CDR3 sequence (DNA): TGCGCCAGCAGCCCGGGGACTTTCTCCTACAATGAGCAGTTCTTC. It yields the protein CASSPGTFSYNEQFF.

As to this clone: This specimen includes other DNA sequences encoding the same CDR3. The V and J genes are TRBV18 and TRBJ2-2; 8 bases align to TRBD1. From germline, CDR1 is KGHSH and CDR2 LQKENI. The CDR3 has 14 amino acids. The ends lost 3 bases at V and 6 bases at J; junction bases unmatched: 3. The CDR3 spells CASSPRQGSGELFF. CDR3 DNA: TGTGCCAGCTCACCCCGACAGGGGTCCGGGGAGCTGTTTTTT.

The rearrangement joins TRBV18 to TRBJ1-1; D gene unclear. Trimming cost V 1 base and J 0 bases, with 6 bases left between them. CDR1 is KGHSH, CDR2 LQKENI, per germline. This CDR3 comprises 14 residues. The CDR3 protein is CASSPRIMNTEAFF. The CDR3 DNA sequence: TGTGCCAGCTCACCACGGATCATGAACACTGAAGCTTTCTTT. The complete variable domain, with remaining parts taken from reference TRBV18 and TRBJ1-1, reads NAGVMQNPRHLVRRRGQEARLRCSPMKGHSHVYWYRQLPEEGLKFMVYLQKENIIDESGMPKERFSAEFPKEGPSILRIQQVVRGDSAAYFCASSPRIMNTEAFFGQGTRLTVV.

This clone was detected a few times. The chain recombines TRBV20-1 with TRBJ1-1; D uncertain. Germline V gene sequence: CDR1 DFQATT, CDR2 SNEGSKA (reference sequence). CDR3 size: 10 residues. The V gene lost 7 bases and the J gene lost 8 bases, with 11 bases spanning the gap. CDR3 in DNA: TGCAGTGAATGTCGGCGGGAAGCTTTCTTT. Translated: CSECRREAFF.

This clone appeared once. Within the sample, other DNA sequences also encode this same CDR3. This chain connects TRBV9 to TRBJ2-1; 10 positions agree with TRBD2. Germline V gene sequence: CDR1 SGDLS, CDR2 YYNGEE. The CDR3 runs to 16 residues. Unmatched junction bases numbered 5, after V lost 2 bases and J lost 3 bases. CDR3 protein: CASSVGASGSYNEQFF. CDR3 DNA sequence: TGTGCCAGCAGCGTGGGGGCTAGCGGGAGCTACAATGAGCAGTTCTTC.

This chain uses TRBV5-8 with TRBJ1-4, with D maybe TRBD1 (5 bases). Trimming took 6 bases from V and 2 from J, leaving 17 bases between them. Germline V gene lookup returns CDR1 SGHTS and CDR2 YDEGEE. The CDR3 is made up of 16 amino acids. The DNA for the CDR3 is TGTGCCAGCATACTCAGGGTCGGGCAGACTAATGAAAAACTGTTTTTT. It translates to CASILRVGQTNEKLFF.

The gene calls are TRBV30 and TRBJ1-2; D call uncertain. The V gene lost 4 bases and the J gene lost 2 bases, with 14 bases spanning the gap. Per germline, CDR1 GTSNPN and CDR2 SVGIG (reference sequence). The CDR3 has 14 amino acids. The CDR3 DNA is TGTGCCTGGACCCGGGTGGCGGCAAACTATGGCTACACCTTC. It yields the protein CAWTRVAANYGYTF.

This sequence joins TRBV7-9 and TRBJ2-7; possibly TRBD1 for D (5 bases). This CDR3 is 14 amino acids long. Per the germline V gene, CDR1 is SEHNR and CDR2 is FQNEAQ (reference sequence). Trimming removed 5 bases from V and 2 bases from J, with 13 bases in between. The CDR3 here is CASSIYGAAYEQYF. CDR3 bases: TGTGCCAGCAGCATTTATGGGGCCGCCTACGAGCAGTACTTC.

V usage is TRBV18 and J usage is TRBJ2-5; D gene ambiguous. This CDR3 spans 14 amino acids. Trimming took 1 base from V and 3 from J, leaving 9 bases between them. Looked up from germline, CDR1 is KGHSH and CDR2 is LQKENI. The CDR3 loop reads CASSPRTYKETQYF. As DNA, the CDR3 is TGTGCCAGCTCACCACGAACCTACAAAGAGACCCAGTACTTC.

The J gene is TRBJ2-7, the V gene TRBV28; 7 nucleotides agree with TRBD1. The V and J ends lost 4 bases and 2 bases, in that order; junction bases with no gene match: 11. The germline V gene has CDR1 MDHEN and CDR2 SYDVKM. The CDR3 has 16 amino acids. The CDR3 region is CASSSEGAEKPYEQYF. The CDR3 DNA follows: TGTGCCAGCAGTTCCGAGGGGGCAGAGAAGCCCTACGAGCAGTACTTC.

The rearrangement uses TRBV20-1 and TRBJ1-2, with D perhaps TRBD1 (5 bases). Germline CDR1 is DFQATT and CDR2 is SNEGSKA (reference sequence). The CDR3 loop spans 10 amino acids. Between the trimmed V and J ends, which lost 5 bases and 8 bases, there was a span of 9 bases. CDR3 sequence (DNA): TGCAGTGCTCCATGGGACGGCTACACCTTC. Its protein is CSAPWDGYTF.

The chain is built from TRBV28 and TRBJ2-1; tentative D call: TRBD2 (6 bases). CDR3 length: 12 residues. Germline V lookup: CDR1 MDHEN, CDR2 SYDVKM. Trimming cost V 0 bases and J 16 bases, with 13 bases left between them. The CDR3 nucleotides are TGTGCCAGCAGTTTATGGGGGGGACTCGAATTCTTC. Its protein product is CASSLWGGLEFF.

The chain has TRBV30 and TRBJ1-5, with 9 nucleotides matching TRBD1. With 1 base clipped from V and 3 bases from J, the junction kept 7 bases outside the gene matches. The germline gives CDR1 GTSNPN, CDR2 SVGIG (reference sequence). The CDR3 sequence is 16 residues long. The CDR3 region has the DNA TGTGCCTGGAGTGCCGGGACAGGGACTTCCAATCAGCCCCAGCATTTT. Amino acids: CAWSAGTGTSNQPQHF.

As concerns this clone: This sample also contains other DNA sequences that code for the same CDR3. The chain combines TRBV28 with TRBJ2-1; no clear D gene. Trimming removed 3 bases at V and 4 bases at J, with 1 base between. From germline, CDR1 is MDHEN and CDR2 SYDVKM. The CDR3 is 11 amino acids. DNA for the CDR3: TGTGCCAGCAGTTTGTACAATGAGCAGTTCTTC. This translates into CASSLYNEQFF.